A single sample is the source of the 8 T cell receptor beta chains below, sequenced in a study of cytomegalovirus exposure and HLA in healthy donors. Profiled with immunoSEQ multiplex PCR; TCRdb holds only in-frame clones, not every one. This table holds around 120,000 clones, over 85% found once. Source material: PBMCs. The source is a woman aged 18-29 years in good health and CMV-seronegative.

The CDR3 here is CASSLAGGSRTGELFF. The CDR3, as DNA: TGTGCCAGCAGTCTGGCAGGGGGGTCGCGGACCGGGGAGCTGTTTTTT. This chain links TRBV27 with TRBJ2-2, with D possibly TRBD1 on 7 matching bases. CDR1 MNHEY and CDR2 SMNVEV come from the germline V gene (reference sequence). The CDR3 is 16 residues long. Trimming took 5 bases from V and 5 from J, leaving 18 bases between them.

The CDR3 spells CASSKTDNSNQPQHF. The DNA of the CDR3 is TGTGCCAGCAGTAAAACAGACAATAGCAATCAGCCCCAGCATTTT. The genes are TRBV6-6 and TRBJ1-5; D unclear. This CDR3 comprises 15 residues. V was cut by 5 bases and J by 0 bases, with 11 bases left in between. Germline V gene data show CDR1 as MNHNY and CDR2 as SVGAGI (reference sequence).

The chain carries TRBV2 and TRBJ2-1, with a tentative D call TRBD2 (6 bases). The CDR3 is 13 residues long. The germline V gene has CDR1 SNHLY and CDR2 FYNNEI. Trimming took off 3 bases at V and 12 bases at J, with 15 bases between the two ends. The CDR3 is CASSERGKMGQFF. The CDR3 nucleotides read TGTGCCAGCAGTGAGCGGGGTAAGATGGGGCAGTTCTTC. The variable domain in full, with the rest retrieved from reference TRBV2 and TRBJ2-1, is EPEVTQTPSHQVTQMGQEVILRCVPISNHLYFYWYRQILGQKVEFLVSFYNNEISEKSEIFDDQFSVERPDGSNFTLKIRSTKLEDSAMYFCASSERGKMGQFFGPGTRLTVL.

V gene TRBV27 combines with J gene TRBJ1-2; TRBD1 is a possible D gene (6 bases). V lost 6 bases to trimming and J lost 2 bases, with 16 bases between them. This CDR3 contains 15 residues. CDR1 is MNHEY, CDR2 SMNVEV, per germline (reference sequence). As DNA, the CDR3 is TGTGCCAGCAGGGCCGGGCTAACAGGGAACTATGGCTACACCTTC. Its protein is CASRAGLTGNYGYTF.

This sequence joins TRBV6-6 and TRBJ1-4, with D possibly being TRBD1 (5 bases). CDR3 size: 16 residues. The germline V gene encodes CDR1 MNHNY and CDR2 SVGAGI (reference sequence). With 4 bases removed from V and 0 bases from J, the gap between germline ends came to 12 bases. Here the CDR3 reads CASSSTGETTNEKLFF. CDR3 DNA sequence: TGTGCCAGCAGTTCGACGGGGGAAACAACTAATGAAAAACTGTTTTTT.

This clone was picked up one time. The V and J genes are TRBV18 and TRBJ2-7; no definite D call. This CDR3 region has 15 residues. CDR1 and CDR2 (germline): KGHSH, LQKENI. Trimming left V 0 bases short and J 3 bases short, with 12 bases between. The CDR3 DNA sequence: TGTGCCAGCTCACCACCGGTTAACTCAAACTACGAGCAGTACTTC. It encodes CASSPPVNSNYEQYF. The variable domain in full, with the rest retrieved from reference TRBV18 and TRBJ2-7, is NAGVMQNPRHLVRRRGQEARLRCSPMKGHSHVYWYRQLPEEGLKFMVYLQKENIIDESGMPKERFSAEFPKEGPSILRIQQVVRGDSAAYFCASSPPVNSNYEQYFGPGTRLTVT.

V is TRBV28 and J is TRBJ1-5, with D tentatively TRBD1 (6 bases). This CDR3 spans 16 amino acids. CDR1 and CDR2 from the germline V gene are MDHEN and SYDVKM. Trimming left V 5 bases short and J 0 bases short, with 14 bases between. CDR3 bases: TGTGCCAGCAGTGACCTACAGGGAATTAGCAATCAGCCCCAGCATTTT. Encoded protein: CASSDLQGISNQPQHF.

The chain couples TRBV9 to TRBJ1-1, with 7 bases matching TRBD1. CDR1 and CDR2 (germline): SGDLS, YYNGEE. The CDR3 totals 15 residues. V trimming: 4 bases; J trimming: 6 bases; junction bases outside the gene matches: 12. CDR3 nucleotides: TGTGCCAGCAGCCCAAGACAGGGCCGGATCCCTGAAGCTTTCTTT. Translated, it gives CASSPRQGRIPEAFF.